This T cell receptor (beta chain) was recorded in a study of monozygotic twins with cystic fibrosis. Overall study: With about 15 PCR cycles, barcoded libraries came from 3 to 3.5 micrograms of fragmented DNA.

The study, taken as a whole, reports: Monozygotic CF twin pairs shared significantly more nucleotide-identical clonotypes than unrelated CF individuals did. In this small cohort, shared CDR3 numbers showed no association with age, concordance or disease severity. Median Simpson clonality of approximately 0.009 suggested naive T cells predominated.

About this clone itself: Its cognate antigen is unknown.

Assay: immunoSEQ multiplex PCR; the TCRdb copy retains only in-frame clones and omits some. The sample yields 20,000 to 25,000 clones, less than 98% seen once. This receptor was obtained from a girl aged 5-17 years with cystic fibrosis. Sequenced: blood.

The CDR3 coding sequence is TGTGCCAGCAGCTTAGGAGGGGGAGGGCTGGGCTACACCTTC. Its protein is CASSLGGGGLGYTF. The J gene is TRBJ1-2, the V gene TRBV7-2, with D possibly TRBD1 on 6 matching bases. The CDR3 extends over 14 amino acids. Germline lookup yields CDR1 SGHTA and CDR2 FQGNSA. Trimming took 1 base from V and 8 from J, leaving 14 bases between them.